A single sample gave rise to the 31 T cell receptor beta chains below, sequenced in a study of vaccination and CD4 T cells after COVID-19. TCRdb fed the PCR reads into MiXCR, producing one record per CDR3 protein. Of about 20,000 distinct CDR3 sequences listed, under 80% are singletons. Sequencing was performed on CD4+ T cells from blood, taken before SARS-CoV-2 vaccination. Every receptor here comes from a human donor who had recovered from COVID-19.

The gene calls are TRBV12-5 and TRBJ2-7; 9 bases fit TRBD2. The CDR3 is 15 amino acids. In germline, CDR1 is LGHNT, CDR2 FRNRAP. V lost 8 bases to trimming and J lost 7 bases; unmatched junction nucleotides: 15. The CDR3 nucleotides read TGTGCTAGTTGTCGGCTAGCGGGACCCATGGATGAGCAGTACTTC. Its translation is CASCRLAGPMDEQYF.

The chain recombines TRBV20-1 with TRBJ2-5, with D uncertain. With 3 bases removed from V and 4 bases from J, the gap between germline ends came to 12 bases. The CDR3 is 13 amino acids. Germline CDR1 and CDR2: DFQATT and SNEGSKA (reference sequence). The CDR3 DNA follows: TGCAGTGCTAGTCTACTCCGACTAGAGACCCAGTACTTC. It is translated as CSASLLRLETQYF.

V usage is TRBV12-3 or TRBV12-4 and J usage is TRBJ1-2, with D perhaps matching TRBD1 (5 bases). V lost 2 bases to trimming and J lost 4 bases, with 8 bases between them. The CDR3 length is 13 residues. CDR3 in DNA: TGTGCCAGCAGTTTATTAGGGGCCTATGGCTACACCTTC. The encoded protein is CASSLLGAYGYTF.

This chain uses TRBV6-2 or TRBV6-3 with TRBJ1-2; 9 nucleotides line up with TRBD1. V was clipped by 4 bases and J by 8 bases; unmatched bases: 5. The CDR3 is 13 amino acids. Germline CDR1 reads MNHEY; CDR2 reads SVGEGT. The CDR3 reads CASSLGQGGGYTF. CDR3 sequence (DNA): TGTGCCAGCAGTTTGGGACAGGGAGGAGGCTACACCTTC.

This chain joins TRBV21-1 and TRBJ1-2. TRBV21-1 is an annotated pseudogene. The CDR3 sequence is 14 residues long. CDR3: CASSKWRGIYGYTF. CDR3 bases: TGTGCCAGCAGCAAATGGAGAGGGATCTATGGCTACACCTTC.

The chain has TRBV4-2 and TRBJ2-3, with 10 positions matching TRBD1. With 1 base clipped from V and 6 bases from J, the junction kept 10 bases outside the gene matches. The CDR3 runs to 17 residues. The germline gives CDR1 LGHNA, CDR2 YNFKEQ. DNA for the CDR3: TGTGCCAGCAGCCAAGGGTCGACAGGGGGCAAGATGGATACGCAGTATTTT. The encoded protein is CASSQGSTGGKMDTQYF.

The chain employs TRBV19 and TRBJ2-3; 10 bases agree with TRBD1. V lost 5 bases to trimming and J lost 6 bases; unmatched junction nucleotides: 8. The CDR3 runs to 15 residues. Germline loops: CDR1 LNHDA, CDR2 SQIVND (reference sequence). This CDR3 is CASSLRDRGGDTQYF. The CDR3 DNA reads TGTGCCAGTAGTCTCCGGGACAGGGGTGGGGATACGCAGTATTTT.

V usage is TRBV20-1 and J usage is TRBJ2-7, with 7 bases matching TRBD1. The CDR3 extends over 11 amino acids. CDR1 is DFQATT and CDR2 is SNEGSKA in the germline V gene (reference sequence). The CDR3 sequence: CSADRSYEQYF. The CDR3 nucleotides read TGCAGCGCGGACAGGTCCTACGAGCAGTACTTC.

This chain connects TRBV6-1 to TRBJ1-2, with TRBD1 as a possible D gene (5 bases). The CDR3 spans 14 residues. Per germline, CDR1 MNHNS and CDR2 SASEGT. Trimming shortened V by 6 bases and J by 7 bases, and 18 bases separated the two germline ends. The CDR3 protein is CASSREADGGGYTF. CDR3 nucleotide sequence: TGTGCCAGCAGCCGCGAGGCGGATGGGGGTGGCTACACCTTC.

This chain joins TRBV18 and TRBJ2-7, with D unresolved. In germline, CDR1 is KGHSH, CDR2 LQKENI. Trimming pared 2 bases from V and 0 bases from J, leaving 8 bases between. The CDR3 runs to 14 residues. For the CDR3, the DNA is TGTGCCAGCTCACCAAACAGTGCCTCCTACGAGCAGTACTTC. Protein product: CASSPNSASYEQYF.

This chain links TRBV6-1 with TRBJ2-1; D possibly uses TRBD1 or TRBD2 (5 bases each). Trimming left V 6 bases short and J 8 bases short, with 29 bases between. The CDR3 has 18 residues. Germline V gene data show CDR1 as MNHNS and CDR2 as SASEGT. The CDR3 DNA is TGTGCCAGCAGCCCCGCGGGCCGGGGCGTAGGGTCTTGGCATGAGCAGTTCTTC. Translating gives CASSPAGRGVGSWHEQFF.

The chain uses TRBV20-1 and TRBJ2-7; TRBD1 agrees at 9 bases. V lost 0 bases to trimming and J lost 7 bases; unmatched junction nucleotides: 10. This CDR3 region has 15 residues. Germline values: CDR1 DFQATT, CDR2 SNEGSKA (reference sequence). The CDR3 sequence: CSARDPQGAEGEQYF. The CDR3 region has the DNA TGCAGTGCTAGAGACCCACAGGGGGCAGAAGGGGAGCAGTACTTC.

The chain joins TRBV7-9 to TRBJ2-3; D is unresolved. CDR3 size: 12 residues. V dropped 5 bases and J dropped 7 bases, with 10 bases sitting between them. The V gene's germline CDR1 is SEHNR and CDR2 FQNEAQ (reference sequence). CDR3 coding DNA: TGTGCCAGCAGCCTGGATTATAATACGCAGTATTTT. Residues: CASSLDYNTQYF.

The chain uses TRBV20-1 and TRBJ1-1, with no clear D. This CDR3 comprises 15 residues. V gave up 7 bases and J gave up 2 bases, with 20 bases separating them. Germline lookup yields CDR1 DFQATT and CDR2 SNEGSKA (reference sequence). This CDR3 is CSVTTWVSRNTEAFF. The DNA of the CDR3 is TGCAGTGTCACAACCTGGGTCAGTCGAAACACTGAAGCTTTCTTT.

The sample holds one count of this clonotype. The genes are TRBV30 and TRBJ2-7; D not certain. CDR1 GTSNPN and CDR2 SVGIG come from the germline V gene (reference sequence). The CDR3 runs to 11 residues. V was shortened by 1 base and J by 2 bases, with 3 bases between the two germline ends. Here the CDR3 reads CAWSGAYEQYF. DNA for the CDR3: TGTGCCTGGAGTGGAGCCTACGAGCAGTACTTC. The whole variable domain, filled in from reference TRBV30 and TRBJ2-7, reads SQTIHQWPATLVQPVGSPLSLECTVEGTSNPNLYWYRQAAGRGLQLLFYSVGIGQISSEVPQNLSASRPQDRQFILSSKKLLLSDSGFYLCAWSGAYEQYFGPGTRLTVT.

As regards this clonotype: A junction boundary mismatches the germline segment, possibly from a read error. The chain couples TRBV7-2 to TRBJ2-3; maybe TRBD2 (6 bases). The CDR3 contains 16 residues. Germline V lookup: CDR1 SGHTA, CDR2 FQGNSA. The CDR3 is CASGLGLAESTDTQYF. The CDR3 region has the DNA TGTGCCAGCGGCTTAGGGTTAGCGGAGAGCACAGATACGCAGTATTTT. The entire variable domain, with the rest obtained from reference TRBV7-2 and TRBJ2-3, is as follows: GAGVSQSPSNKVTEKGKDVELRCDPISGHTALYWYRQSLGQGLEFLIYFQGNSAPDKSGLPSDRFSAERTGGSVSTLTIQRTQQEDSAVYLCASGLGLAESTDTQYFGPGTRLTVL.

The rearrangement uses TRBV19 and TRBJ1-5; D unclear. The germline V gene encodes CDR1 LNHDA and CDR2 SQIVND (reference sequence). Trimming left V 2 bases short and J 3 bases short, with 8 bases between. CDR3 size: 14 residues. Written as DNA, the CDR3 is TGTGCCAGTAGTATAAGAACCGCCAATCAGCCCCAGCATTTT. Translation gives CASSIRTANQPQHF.

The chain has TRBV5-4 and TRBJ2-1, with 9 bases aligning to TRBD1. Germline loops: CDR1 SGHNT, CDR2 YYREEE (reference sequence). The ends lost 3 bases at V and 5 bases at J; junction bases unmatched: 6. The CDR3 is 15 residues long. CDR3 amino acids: CASSSKRQGDNEQFF. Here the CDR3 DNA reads TGTGCCAGCAGCTCCAAACGACAGGGGGACAATGAGCAGTTCTTC.

DNA for the CDR3: TGTGCCAGCATAGGAGGTTGGGGGGCCGGGGAGCTGTTTTTT. Translating it yields CASIGGWGAGELFF. The rearrangement uses TRBV7-2 and TRBJ2-2; possibly TRBD2 for D (6 bases). The CDR3 sequence is 14 residues long. Trimming stripped 7 bases from V and 6 bases from J, with 15 bases between. From germline, CDR1 is SGHTA and CDR2 FQGNSA.

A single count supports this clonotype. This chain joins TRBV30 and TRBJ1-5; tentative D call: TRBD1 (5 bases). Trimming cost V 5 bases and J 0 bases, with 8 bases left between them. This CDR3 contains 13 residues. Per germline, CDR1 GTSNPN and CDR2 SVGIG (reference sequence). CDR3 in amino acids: CAWSQDSNQPQHF. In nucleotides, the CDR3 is TGTGCCTGGTCACAGGATAGCAATCAGCCCCAGCATTTT.

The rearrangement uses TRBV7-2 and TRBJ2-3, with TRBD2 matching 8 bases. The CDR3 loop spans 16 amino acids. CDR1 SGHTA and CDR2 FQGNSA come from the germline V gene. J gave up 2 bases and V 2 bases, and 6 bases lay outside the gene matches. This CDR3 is CASSLSRGRTTDTQYF. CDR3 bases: TGTGCCAGCAGCTTATCTCGCGGGAGGACCACAGATACGCAGTATTTT.

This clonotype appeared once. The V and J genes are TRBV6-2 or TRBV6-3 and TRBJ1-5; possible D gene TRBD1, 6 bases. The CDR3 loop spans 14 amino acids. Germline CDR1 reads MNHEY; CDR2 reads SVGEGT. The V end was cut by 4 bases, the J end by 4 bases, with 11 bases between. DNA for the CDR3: TGTGCCAGCAGTTCCGGGACACGTAATCAGCCCCAGCATTTT. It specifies CASSSGTRNQPQHF.

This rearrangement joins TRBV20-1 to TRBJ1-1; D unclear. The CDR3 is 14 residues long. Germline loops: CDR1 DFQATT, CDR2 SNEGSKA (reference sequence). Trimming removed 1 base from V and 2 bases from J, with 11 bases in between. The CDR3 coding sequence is TGCAGTGCTAGAGTAGGCAGCATTAACACTGAAGCTTTCTTT. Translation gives CSARVGSINTEAFF.

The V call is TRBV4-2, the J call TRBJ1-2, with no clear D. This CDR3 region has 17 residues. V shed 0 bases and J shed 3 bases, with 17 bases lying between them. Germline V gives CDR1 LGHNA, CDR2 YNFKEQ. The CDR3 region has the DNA TGTGCCAGCAGCCAAGAGCCTACATGGGGAAAGGACTATGGCTACACCTTC. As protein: CASSQEPTWGKDYGYTF.

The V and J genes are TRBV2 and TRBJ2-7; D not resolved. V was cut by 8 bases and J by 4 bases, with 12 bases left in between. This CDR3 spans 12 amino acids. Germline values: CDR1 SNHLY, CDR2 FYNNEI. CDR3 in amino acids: CASRQVGYEQYF. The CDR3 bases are TGTGCCAGCCGGCAGGTTGGATACGAGCAGTACTTC.

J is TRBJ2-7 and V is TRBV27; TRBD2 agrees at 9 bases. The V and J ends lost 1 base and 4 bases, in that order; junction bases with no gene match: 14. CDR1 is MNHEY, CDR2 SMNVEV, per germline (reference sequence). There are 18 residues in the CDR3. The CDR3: CASSLYSVAGGSVYEQYF. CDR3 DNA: TGTGCCAGCAGTTTATATTCTGTGGCGGGAGGGTCTGTGTACGAGCAGTACTTC.

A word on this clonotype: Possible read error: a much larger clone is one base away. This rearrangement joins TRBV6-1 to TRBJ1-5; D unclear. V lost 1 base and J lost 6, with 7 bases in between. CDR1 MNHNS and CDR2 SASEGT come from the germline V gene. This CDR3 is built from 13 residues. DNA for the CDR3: TGTGCCAGCAGTGAAGGGGGTAGTCAGCCCCAGCATTTT. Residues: CASSEGGSQPQHF.

The CDR3 DNA reads as TGTGCCAGCAGTTTCACAGGGCCCTATGGCTACACCTTC. Residues: CASSFTGPYGYTF. The rearrangement joins TRBV28 to TRBJ1-2; weak D call: TRBD1 (6 bases). V gave up 3 bases and J gave up 4 bases, with 9 bases separating them. The germline CDR1 and CDR2 sequences are MDHEN and SYDVKM. The CDR3 runs 13 residues.

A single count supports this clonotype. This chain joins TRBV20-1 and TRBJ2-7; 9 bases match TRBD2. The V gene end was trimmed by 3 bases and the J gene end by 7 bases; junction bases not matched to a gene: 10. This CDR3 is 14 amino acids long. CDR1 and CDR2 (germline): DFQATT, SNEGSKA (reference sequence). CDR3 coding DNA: TGCAGTGCTAGGACGGTAGCGGGAGTGTGGGAGCAGTACTTC. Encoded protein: CSARTVAGVWEQYF.

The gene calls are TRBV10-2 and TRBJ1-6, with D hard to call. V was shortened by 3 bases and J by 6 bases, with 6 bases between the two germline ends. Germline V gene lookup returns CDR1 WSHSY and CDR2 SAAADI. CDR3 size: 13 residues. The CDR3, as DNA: TGCGCCAGCAGTGAAGACACTAATTCACCCCTCCACTTT. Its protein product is CASSEDTNSPLHF.

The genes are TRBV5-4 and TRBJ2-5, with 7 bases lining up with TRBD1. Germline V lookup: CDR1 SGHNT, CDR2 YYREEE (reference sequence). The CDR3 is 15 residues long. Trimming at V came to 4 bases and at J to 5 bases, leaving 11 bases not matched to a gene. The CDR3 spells CASSTRQGPRETQYF. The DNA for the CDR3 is TGTGCCAGCAGCACCAGACAGGGCCCCCGGGAGACCCAGTACTTC.